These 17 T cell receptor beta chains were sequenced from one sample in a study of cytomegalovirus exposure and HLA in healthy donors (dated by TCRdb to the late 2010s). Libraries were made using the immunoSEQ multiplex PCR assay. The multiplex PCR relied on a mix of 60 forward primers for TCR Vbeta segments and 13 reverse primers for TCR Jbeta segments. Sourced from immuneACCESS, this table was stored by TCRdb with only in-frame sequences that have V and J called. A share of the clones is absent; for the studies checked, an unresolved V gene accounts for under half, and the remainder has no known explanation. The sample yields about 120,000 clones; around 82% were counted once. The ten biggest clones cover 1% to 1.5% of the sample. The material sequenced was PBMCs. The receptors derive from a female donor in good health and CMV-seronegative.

CDR3 in amino acids: CASSEPVNRGGSNQPQHF. For the CDR3, the DNA is TGTGCCAGCAGCGAGCCGGTGAACAGGGGAGGAAGCAATCAGCCCCAGCATTTT. The gene calls are TRBV21-1 and TRBJ1-5; TRBD1, as called in the table, went unchecked against the DNA. TRBV21-1 is marked as a pseudogene. This CDR3 is 18 amino acids long.

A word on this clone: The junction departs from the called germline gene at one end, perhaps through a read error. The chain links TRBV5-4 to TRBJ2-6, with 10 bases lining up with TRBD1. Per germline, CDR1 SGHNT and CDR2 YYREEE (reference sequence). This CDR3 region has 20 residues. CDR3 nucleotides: TGTGCCAGCAGCTGGCTCGGAGGGACAGGGGTTTTCTCTGGGGCCAACGGCCTGACTTTC. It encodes CASSWLGGTGVFSGANGLTF.

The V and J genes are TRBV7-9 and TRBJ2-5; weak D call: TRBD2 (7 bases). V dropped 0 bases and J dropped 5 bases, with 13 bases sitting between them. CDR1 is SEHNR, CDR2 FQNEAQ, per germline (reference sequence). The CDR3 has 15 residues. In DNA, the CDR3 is TGTGCCAGCAGCTTAGCGGGGGGGGCCGGGGAGACCCAGTACTTC. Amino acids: CASSLAGGAGETQYF.

CDR3 nucleotides: TGCGCCAGCAGCGAAGGACAGGGTCTGTCAGATACGCAGTATTTT. Translated: CASSEGQGLSDTQYF. V usage is TRBV5-1 and J usage is TRBJ2-3; TRBD1 agrees at 8 bases. Germline V CDR1 and CDR2: SGHRS, YFSETQ. With V trimmed by 4 bases and J by 4 bases, 8 bases remained unmatched. The CDR3 loop spans 15 amino acids.

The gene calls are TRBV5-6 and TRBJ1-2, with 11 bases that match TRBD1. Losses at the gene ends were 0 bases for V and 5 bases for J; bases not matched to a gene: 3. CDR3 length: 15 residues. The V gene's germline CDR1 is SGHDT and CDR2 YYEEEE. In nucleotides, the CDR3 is TGTGCCAGCAGCTTGGGGACAGGGGGCGCTTATGGCTACACCTTC. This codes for CASSLGTGGAYGYTF. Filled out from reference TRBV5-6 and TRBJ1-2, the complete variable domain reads DAGVTQSPTHLIKTRGQQVTLRCSPKSGHDTVSWYQQALGQGPQFIFQYYEEEERQRGNFPDRFSGHQFPNYSSELNVNALLLGDSALYLCASSLGTGGAYGYTFGSGTRLTVV.

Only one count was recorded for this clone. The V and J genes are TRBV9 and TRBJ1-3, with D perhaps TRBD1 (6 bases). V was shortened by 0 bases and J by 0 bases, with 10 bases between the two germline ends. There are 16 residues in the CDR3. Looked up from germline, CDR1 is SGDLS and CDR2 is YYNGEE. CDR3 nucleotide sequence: TGTGCCAGCAGCGTAGAAGTAGGGGGCTCTGGAAACACCATATATTTT. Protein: CASSVEVGGSGNTIYF.

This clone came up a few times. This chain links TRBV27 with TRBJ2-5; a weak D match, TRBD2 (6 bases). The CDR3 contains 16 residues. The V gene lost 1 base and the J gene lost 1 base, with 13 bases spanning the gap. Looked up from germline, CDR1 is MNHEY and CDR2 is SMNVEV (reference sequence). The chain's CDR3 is CASSLLGGTGQETQYF. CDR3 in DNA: TGTGCCAGCAGTTTATTAGGCGGGACCGGCCAAGAGACCCAGTACTTC.

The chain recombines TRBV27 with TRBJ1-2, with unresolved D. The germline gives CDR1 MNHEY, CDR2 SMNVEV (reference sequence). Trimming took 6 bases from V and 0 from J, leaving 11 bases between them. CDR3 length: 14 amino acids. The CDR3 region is CASRPGVANYGYTF. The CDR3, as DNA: TGTGCCAGCAGGCCCGGGGTAGCTAACTATGGCTACACCTTC.

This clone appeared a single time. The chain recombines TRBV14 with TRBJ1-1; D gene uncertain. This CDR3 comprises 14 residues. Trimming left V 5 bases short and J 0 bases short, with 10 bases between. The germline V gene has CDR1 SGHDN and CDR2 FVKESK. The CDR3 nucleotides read TGTGCCAGCAGCTCCCCTGGCATGAACACTGAAGCTTTCTTT. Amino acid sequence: CASSSPGMNTEAFF.

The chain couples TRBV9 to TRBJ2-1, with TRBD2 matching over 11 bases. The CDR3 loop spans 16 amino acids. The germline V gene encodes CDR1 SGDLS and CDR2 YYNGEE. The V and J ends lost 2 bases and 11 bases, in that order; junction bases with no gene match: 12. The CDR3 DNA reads TGTGCCAGCAGCGTCTATTATAGCGGGGGGGCACATAAGCAGTTCTTC. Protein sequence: CASSVYYSGGAHKQFF.

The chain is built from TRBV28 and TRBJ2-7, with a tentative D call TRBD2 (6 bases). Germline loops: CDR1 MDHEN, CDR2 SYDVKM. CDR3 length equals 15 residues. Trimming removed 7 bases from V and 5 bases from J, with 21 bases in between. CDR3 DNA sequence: TGTGCCAGCACGTCGACTAGTTCTCATATCGACGAGCAGTACTTC. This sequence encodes CASTSTSSHIDEQYF.

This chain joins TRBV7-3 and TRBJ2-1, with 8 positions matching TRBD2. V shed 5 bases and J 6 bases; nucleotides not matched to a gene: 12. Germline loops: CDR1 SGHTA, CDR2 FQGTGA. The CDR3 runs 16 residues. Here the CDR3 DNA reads TGTGCCAGCAGCCGCATGCGAGCGGGAGTTTCCAATGAGCAGTTCTTC. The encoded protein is CASSRMRAGVSNEQFF.

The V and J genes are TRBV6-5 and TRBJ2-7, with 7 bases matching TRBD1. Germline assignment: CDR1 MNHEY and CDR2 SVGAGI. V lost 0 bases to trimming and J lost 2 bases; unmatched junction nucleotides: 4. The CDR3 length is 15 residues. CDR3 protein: CASSYSRQGTYEQYF. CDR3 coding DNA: TGTGCCAGCAGTTACTCTCGACAGGGTACCTACGAGCAGTACTTC.

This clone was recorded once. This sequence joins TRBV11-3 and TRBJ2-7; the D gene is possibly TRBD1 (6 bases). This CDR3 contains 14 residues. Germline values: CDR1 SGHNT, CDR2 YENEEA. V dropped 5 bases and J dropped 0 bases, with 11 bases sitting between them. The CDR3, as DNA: TGTGCCAGCAGCCCAGGCAGGGGCTCCTACGAGCAGTACTTC. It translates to CASSPGRGSYEQYF.

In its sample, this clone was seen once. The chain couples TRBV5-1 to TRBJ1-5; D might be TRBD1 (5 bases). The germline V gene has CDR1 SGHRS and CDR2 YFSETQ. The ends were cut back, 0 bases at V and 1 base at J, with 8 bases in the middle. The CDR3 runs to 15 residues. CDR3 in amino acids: CASSLEGASNQPQHF. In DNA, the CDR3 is TGCGCCAGCAGCTTGGAAGGGGCGAGCAATCAGCCCCAGCATTTT.

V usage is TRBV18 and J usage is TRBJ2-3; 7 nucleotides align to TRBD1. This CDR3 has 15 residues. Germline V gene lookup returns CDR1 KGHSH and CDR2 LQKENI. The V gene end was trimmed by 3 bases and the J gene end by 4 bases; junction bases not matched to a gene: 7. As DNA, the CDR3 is TGTGCCAGCTCACCTACAGGGGTAATGGCAGATACGCAGTATTTT. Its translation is CASSPTGVMADTQYF.

In DNA form, the CDR3 reads TGTGCCTGGAGTTCCACGGGCCTAGCGGGGGGGTCGGATACGCAGTATTTT. This translates into CAWSSTGLAGGSDTQYF. The chain employs TRBV30 and TRBJ2-3; 12 bases fit TRBD2. Germline CDR1 reads GTSNPN; CDR2 reads SVGIG (reference sequence). This CDR3 is 17 amino acids long. Germline trimming cut 2 bases from V and 6 bases from J; bases unmatched to any gene: 12.